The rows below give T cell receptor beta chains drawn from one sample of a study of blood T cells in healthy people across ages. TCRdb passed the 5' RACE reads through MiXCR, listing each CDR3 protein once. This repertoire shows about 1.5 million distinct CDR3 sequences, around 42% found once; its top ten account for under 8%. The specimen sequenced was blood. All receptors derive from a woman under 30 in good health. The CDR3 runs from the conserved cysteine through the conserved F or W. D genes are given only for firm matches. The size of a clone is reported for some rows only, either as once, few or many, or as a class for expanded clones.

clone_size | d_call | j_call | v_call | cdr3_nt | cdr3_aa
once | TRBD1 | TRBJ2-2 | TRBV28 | TGTGCCAGCATCCCGTTGGACAGGGGAAACACCGGGGAGCTGTTTTTT | CASIPLDRGNTGELFF
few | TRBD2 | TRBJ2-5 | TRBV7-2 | TGTGCCAGCAGCTCTCCGGGTATCGGAGCGACTAGCGGGACCTACAATGAGCAGTACTTC | CASSSPGIGATSGTYNEQYF
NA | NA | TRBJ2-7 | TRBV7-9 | TGTGCCAGCAGCTTAGAGGCGGGGGCGAACGAGCAGTACTTC | CASSLEAGANEQYF
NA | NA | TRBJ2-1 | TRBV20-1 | TGCAGTGCTAAGACAGGTCGGGATGAGCAGTTCTTC | CSAKTGRDEQFF
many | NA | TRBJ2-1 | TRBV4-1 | TGCGCCAGCAGCCAAGTGGGGGGCTCCTACAATGAGCAGTTCTTC | CASSQVGGSYNEQFF
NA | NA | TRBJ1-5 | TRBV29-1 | TGCAGCGTTGGGGTCCTTAGCAATCAGCCCCGGCATTTT | CSVGVLSNQPRHF
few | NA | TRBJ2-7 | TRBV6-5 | TGTGCCAGCCAAAATGCTGAGGCAGGGCGACGGGAGCAGTACTTC | CASQNAEAGRREQYF
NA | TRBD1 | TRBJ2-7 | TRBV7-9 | TGTGCCAGCAGCTTAGCTATAGTCGGGACAGAGTACTTC | CASSLAIVGTEYF
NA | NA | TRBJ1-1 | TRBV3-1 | TGTGCCAGCAGCCCGACAGCGAGCCACAGTGAAGCTTTCTTT | CASSPTASHSEAFF
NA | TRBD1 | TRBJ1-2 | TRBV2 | TGTGCCAGCAGTGCCCTCTCCGGGACAGGGTTGGGCTACACCTTC | CASSALSGTGLGYTF
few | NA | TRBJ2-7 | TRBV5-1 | TGCGCCAGCAGCTTGCTAGGATTTTCAGACGAGCAGTACTTC | CASSLLGFSDEQYF
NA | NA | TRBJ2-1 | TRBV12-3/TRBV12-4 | TGTGCCAGCAGTCCGGGACTTCGCTACAATGAGCAGTTCTTC | CASSPGLRYNEQFF
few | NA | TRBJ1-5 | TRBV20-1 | TGCAGTGCCCCGACGTTTGGTACCCAGCCCCAGCATTTT | CSAPTFGTQPQHF
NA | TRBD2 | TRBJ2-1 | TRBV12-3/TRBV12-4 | TGTGCCAGCAGTCCGGGACTAGCGGGATTTGAGCAGTTCTTC | CASSPGLAGFEQFF
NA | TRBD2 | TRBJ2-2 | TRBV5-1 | TGCGCCAGCAGCTTGGGTAGCGGGAGACGGGACACCGGGGAGCTGTTTTTT | CASSLGSGRRDTGELFF
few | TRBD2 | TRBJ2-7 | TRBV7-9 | TGTGCCAGCAGCCCGACTAGCGGGGACGAGCAGTACTTC | CASSPTSGDEQYF
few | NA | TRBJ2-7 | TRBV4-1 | TGCGCCAGCAGCCCGAATCAGGCAGGGATTTCCTACGAGCAGTACTTC | CASSPNQAGISYEQYF
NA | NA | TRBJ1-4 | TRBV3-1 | TGTGCCAGCAGCCCCACTGACAGGCCCGAAAAACTGTTTTTT | CASSPTDRPEKLFF
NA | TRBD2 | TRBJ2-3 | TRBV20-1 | TGCAGTGCTAGTAGCGGGACTAGCGGGAGCACAGATACGCAGTATTTT | CSASSGTSGSTDTQYF
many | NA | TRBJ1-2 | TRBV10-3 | TGTGCCATCAGTGACGGGGCGGAAGGCTACACCTTC | CAISDGAEGYTF
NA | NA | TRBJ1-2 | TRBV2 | TGTGCCAGCAGTGAAGCCCCGGACGGGATGCAAGGCTACACCTTC | CASSEAPDGMQGYTF
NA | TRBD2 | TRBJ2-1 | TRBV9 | TGTGCCAGCAGCGCCGCGGGGGACCTATCACGGTACAATGAGCAGTTCTTC | CASSAAGDLSRYNEQFF
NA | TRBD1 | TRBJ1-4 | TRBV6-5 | TGTGCCTGCAGCCAGGACAGGGGATATGAAAAACTGTTTTTT | CACSQDRGYEKLFF
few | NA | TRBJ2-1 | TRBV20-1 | TGCAGTGCTGTCTCGGGGTATGAGCAGTTCTTC | CSAVSGYEQFF
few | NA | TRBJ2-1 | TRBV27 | TGTGCCAGCAGTTTTGCTCGTTCATTATCCCCACATGAGCAGTTCTTC | CASSFARSLSPHEQFF
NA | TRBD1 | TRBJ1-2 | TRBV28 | TGTGCCAGCAGTGCCTGGGACAGAATCTATGGCTACACCTTC | CASSAWDRIYGYTF
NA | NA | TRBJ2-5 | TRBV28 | TGTGCCAGCAGTCCTAGCGATTACCAAGAGACCCAGTACTTC | CASSPSDYQETQYF
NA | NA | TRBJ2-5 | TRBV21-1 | TGTGCCAGCAGCAAAGTATCTTCCCCGGGACCTCCTCAAGAGACCCAGTACTTC | CASSKVSSPGPPQETQYF
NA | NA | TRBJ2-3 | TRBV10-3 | TGTGCCATCAGTGATCCCCGCAGGGAAGCGTATTTT | CAISDPRREAYF
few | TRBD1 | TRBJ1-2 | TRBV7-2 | TGTGCCAGCAGCTTAGGCGACAGGGTCCATCCCGGCTACACCTTC | CASSLGDRVHPGYTF
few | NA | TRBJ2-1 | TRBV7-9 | TGTGCCAGCAGCTTAGCTAGCGGATCCCTGAGCTCCTACAATGAGCAGTTCTTC | CASSLASGSLSSYNEQFF
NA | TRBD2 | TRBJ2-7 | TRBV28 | TGTGCCAGCAGTTTAGTAAGAGCGGGAGAACACGAGCAGTACTTC | CASSLVRAGEHEQYF
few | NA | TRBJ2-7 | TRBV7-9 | TGTGCCAGCAGCCTAACAGCGGATCCCTACGAGCAGTACTTC | CASSLTADPYEQYF
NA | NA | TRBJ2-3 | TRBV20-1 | TGCAGTGCTATTAGGACCGTTAGCACAGATACGCAGTATTTT | CSAIRTVSTDTQYF
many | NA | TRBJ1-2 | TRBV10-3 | TGTGCCATCAATGTCGGATCTAACTATGGCTACACCTTC | CAINVGSNYGYTF
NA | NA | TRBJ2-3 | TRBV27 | TGTGCCAGCAGTTTCGAGGCAGGGGTGTTCGGTACGCAGTATTTT | CASSFEAGVFGTQYF
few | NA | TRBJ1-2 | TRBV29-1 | TGCAGCGTTGTGACAGGTTTTAACTATGGCTACACCTTC | CSVVTGFNYGYTF
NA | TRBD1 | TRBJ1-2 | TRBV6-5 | TGTGCCAGCAGTTACTGGACAGGGGGCGAGGGGGGCTACACCTTC | CASSYWTGGEGGYTF
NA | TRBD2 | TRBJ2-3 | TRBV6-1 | TGTGCCAGCAGTGAATTGCTAGCGGGAGTGGGCGATACGCAGTATTTT | CASSELLAGVGDTQYF
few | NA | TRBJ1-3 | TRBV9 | TGTGCCAGCTCGGTTGGAAACACCATATATTTT | CASSVGNTIYF
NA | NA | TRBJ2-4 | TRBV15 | TGTGCCACCAGCAGGGCCAGGGGAATAAAAAACATTCAGTACTTC | CATSRARGIKNIQYF
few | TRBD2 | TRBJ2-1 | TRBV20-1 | TGCAGTGCTAGAGATAGCTCTAGCGGCCCTGAGCAGTTCTTC | CSARDSSSGPEQFF
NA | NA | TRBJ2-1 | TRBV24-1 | TGTGCCACCGCTCCCGGGAGCTCCTACAATGAGCAGTTCTTC | CATAPGSSYNEQFF
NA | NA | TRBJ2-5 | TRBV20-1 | TGCAGTGCTAGAGAATGGTGGGCTCCCCAAGAGACCCAGTACTTC | CSAREWWAPQETQYF
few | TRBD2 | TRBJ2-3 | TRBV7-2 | TGTGCCAGCAGCTCGAAACTAGCGGGAGGCTCAGATACGCAGTATTTT | CASSSKLAGGSDTQYF
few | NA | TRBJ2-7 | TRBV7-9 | TGTGCCAGCAGCTTAGACAGCGATGAGCAGTACTTC | CASSLDSDEQYF
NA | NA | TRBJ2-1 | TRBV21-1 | TGTGCCAGCAGCAAAGGTGGGCATGGAGAAAATGAGCAGTTCTTC | CASSKGGHGENEQFF
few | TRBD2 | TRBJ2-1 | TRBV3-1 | TGTGCCAGCAGGACTAGCGGGTTTTACAATGAGCAGTTCTTC | CASRTSGFYNEQFF
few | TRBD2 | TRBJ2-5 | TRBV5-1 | TGCGCCAGCACGAGCGGGGTTGGGGAGACCCAGTACTTC | CASTSGVGETQYF
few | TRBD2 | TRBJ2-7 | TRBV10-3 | TGTGCCACGTATAGCGGGAGGGCCGACGAGCAGTACTTC | CATYSGRADEQYF
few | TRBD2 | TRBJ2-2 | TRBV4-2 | TGTGCCAGCAGCCAAACTAGCGGGGCCCTATCGGCGAACACCGGGGAGCTGTTTTTT | CASSQTSGALSANTGELFF